Listed below are T cell receptor beta chains from one sample, sequenced in a study of T-cell memory formation after mild COVID-19. TCRdb re-analysed the 5' RACE reads in MiXCR, keeping a single row per CDR3 protein. The table records about 400,000 distinct CDR3 sequences, approximately 19% of them present only once. The source material was PBMCs or a T cell subset sorted from them (not recorded which). Receptors originate from a man aged 18 to 30 who had mild COVID-19 (a few samples of this study predate the infection). Cell type and time point are not known. Both conserved end residues are part of each CDR3. The order of the fields is V gene, clone size, D gene, J gene, CDR3 protein, CDR3 DNA. D genes are given only for firm matches. Size is omitted from some rows. Given values are once, few, many or a class for expanded clones.

TRBV11-1	.	.	TRBJ2-7	CASSAQTGYEQYF	TGTGCCAGCAGCGCCCAAACGGGGTACGAGCAGTACTTC
TRBV3-1	.	.	TRBJ2-1	CASSPPKTSSEQFF	TGTGCCAGCAGCCCCCCCAAAACGTCCAGTGAGCAGTTCTTC
TRBV7-9	few	.	TRBJ1-5	CASSPPGAYQPQHF	TGTGCCAGCAGCCCGCCGGGGGCGTACCAGCCCCAGCATTTT
TRBV6-5	few	.	TRBJ2-5	CASSYGRSVETQYF	TGTGCCAGCAGTTACGGCCGGTCGGTGGAGACCCAGTACTTC
TRBV7-7	few	TRBD1	TRBJ2-3	CASSRGQGRGTDTQYF	TGTGCTAGCAGCCGGGGACAGGGAAGGGGCACAGATACGCAGTATTTT
TRBV7-6	.	.	TRBJ2-7	CASSRDNSYEQYF	TGTGCCAGCAGCCGGGACAACTCCTACGAGCAGTACTTC
TRBV5-1	.	.	TRBJ2-7	CASRMEGLGYEQYF	TGCGCCAGCAGAATGGAGGGCTTGGGCTACGAGCAGTACTTC
TRBV7-8	.	TRBD1	TRBJ2-1	CASSPWTGHDEQFF	TGTGCCAGCAGCCCGTGGACAGGGCACGATGAGCAGTTCTTC
TRBV7-2	many	.	TRBJ2-3	CASSQPTADTQYF	TGTGCCAGCAGCCAACCGACTGCAGATACGCAGTATTTT
TRBV4-3	.	TRBD1	TRBJ1-5	CASSQDAGTGNQPQHF	TGCGCCAGCAGCCAAGATGCTGGGACAGGGAATCAGCCCCAGCATTTT
TRBV7-9	few	TRBD2	TRBJ2-5	CASSRRGVAGEQTQYF	TGTGCCAGCAGCCGACGCGGGGTAGCGGGGGAACAGACCCAGTACTTC
TRBV7-2	.	.	TRBJ1-2	CASSLSSEGSYYGYTF	TGTGCCAGCAGCTTATCGTCTGAGGGCAGTTACTATGGCTACACCTTC
TRBV7-2	few	.	TRBJ2-1	CASSLEAYQYNEQFF	TGTGCCAGCAGCCTGGAGGCCTACCAGTACAATGAGCAGTTCTTC
TRBV29-1	.	TRBD1	TRBJ1-2	CSVRTQGHYGYTF	TGCAGCGTTCGGACACAGGGGCACTATGGCTACACCTTC
TRBV7-2	.	TRBD1	TRBJ1-6	CASSLGTGGPPLHF	TGTGCCAGCAGCTTAGGGACAGGGGGGCCACCCCTCCACTTT
TRBV19	.	TRBD1	TRBJ2-2	CASIEGTGGNTGELFF	TGTGCCAGTATCGAGGGGACAGGCGGGAACACCGGGGAGCTGTTTTTT
TRBV3-1	few	.	TRBJ2-1	CASSYRGDNEQFF	TGTGCCAGCAGCTATAGGGGGGACAATGAGCAGTTCTTC
TRBV5-1	many	.	TRBJ1-1	CASSLVLGADTEAFF	TGCGCCAGCAGCTTGGTTTTAGGGGCGGACACTGAAGCTTTCTTT
TRBV7-2	few	.	TRBJ2-1	CASSLTGYMEQFF	TGTGCCAGCAGCTTGACTGGATACATGGAGCAGTTCTTC
TRBV7-9	many	.	TRBJ2-7	CASSGEQVTYEQYF	TGTGCCAGCAGCGGGGAACAGGTTACCTACGAGCAGTACTTC
TRBV6-1	few	TRBD1	TRBJ1-2	CASSKDRGHYYGYTF	TGTGCCAGCAGTAAAGACAGGGGGCACTACTATGGCTACACCTTC
TRBV12-3/TRBV12-4	few	TRBD2	TRBJ2-5	CASSLRLTGGQETQYF	TGTGCCAGCAGTCTACGACTGACGGGAGGTCAAGAGACCCAGTACTTC
TRBV6-2/TRBV6-3	few	TRBD1	TRBJ1-1	CASRPGTGAYLGTEAFF	TGTGCCAGCAGGCCAGGGACAGGGGCATATTTGGGCACTGAAGCTTTCTTT
TRBV19	.	.	TRBJ1-1	CASKAQGLPNTEAFF	TGTGCCAGTAAGGCCCAGGGGCTCCCGAACACTGAAGCTTTCTTT
TRBV20-1	.	TRBD2	TRBJ2-1	CSATGGGAYNEQFF	TGCAGTGCCACGGGGGGGGGAGCCTACAATGAGCAGTTCTTC
TRBV28	few	.	TRBJ1-2	CASTKQHYGYTF	TGTGCCAGCACTAAACAGCATTATGGCTACACCTTC
TRBV15	few	TRBD1	TRBJ2-5	CATSRGTGAKETQYF	TGTGCCACCAGCAGGGGGACAGGGGCAAAAGAGACCCAGTACTTC